This T cell receptor (beta chain) is from a study of T cells after yellow fever vaccination. Comment on this clonotype: Its antigen is not known.

TCRdb redid the calling of the 5' RACE reads with MiXCR, one entry per CDR3 protein. The sample includes about 340,000 distinct CDR3 sequences, around 12% of them seen just once. CDR1 MDHEN and CDR2 SYDVKM come from the germline V gene. Trimming removed 7 bases from V and 2 bases from J, with 27 bases in between. The CDR3 covers 19 residues. Findings and caveats of the study: Booster samples showed a return of most primary-vaccination clones (around 96% CD4, approximately 90% CD8). Researchers noted that a small share of clonotypes showed up in both CD4 and CD8 compartments.

The V gene is TRBV28, the J gene TRBJ2-1; possibly TRBD2 for D (7 bases). This TCR came from a man between 18 and 29 years old who received the YFV17D yellow fever vaccine. The sequencing here drew on CD4+ T cells sorted from PBMCs, taken 15 days after the yellow fever booster vaccination. The CDR3 protein is CASTPSIVHRRGPYNEQFF. The CDR3 bases are TGTGCCAGCACCCCTTCCATCGTCCATCGGCGGGGGCCCTACAATGAGCAGTTCTTC.